The 26 T cell receptor beta chains below all came from one sample that was sequenced in a study of T cells in Graves' hyperthyroidism and ophthalmopathy. RNA transcripts gave rise to amplified TCR beta CDR3 regions. The HTBI primer set drove a first-round RT-PCR of the TCR CDR3. TCRdb reanalysed the multiplex PCR reads using MiXCR and keeps one entry per CDR3 protein. The sample has 600,000 or so distinct CDR3 sequences, roughly 50% seen once; the top ten hold roughly 8.2%. Source material: peripheral blood or thyroid tissue (not recorded which). These TCRs come from a woman younger than 30 with Graves' hyperthyroidism.

Only a few counts were recorded for this clonotype. The CDR3 is CASRTSGGEQYF. CDR3 nucleotide sequence: TGTGCCAGCAGGACTAGCGGGGGCGAGCAGTACTTC. The chain carries TRBV7-8 and TRBJ2-7; 12 positions agree with TRBD2. J was trimmed by 6 bases and V by 6 bases; bases with no gene match: 0. This CDR3 is 12 amino acids long. Germline V gene data show CDR1 as SGHVS and CDR2 as FQNEAQ. The whole variable domain, remainder taken from reference TRBV7-8 and TRBJ2-7, is GAGVSQSPRYKVAKRGQDVALRCDPISGHVSLFWYQQALGQGPEFLTYFQNEAQLDKSGLPSDRFFAERPEGSVSTLKIQRTQQEDSAVYLCASRTSGGEQYFGPGTRLTVT.

On this clonotype itself: This clone may be a read error of a much larger clone one base away. As the CDR3 is not closed by the conserved phenylalanine or tryptophan, this likely results from a read error. The chain uses TRBV24-1 and TRBJ2-7, with a tentative D call TRBD1 (6 bases). V was shortened by 4 bases and J by 2 bases, with 14 bases between the two germline ends. CDR1 and CDR2 (germline): KGHDR, SFDVKD. The CDR3 length is 15 residues. The CDR3 nucleotides read TGTGCCACCAGTGACGCCGGGACACCAACCTACGAGCAGTACCTC. Residues: CATSDAGTPTYEQYL.

The chain is built from TRBV11-1 and TRBJ2-5; the D gene is possibly TRBD2 (6 bases). Germline V lookup: CDR1 SGHAT, CDR2 FQDESV (reference sequence). V gave up 4 bases and J gave up 2 bases, with 14 bases separating them. The CDR3 covers 15 residues. CDR3 sequence (DNA): TGTGCCAGCAGCTCCACTAGCAGTCAACAAGAGACCCAGTACTTC. Amino acid sequence: CASSSTSSQQETQYF.

The CDR3 bases are TGTGCCAGCCCCCATGGGTTGTACGCGAACACTGAAGCTTTCTTT. Translating gives CASPHGLYANTEAFF. The chain carries TRBV2 and TRBJ1-1; D is ambiguous. Trimming removed 8 bases from V and 1 base from J, with 17 bases in between. The CDR3 totals 15 residues. Germline V gene sequence: CDR1 SNHLY, CDR2 FYNNEI.

The genes are TRBV7-9 and TRBJ1-1; maybe TRBD1 (5 bases). The CDR3 length is 16 residues. Per the germline V gene, CDR1 is SEHNR and CDR2 is FQNEAQ (reference sequence). The V end lost 6 bases, the J end lost 4 bases, and 21 bases lay between the germline ends. In nucleotides, the CDR3 is TGTGCCAGCAGTCACCAGGCCGACCCAAGGGGCACTGAAGCTTTCTTT. Protein: CASSHQADPRGTEAFF.

Of note for this clonotype: Being one base from a much bigger clone, this may be a read error. V is TRBV24-1 and J is TRBJ1-1, with 9 bases aligning to TRBD1. This CDR3 is 13 amino acids long. V shed 7 bases and J 7 bases; nucleotides not matched to a gene: 6. Per germline, CDR1 KGHDR and CDR2 SFDVKD. The CDR3 DNA reads TGTGCCACCAGCCCGACAGGGGGGGATGAAGCTTTCTTT. Residues: CATSPTGGDEAFF.

The rearrangement uses TRBV5-1 and TRBJ2-7; D remains ambiguous. V shed 1 base and J shed 1 base, with 12 bases lying between them. Germline V gene data show CDR1 as SGHRS and CDR2 as YFSETQ. This CDR3 is built from 15 residues. The CDR3 DNA reads TGCGCCAGCAGCTTGACGGGTAGAGATTCCTACGAGCAGTACTTC. As protein: CASSLTGRDSYEQYF.

This clonotype was recorded many times. No conserved phenylalanine or tryptophan is present at the end of the CDR3, so a read error is the likely explanation. The chain employs TRBV29-1 and TRBJ1-5; D gene uncertain. V gave up 7 bases and J gave up 5 bases, with 12 bases separating them. This CDR3 region has 12 residues. CDR1 SQVTM and CDR2 ANQGSEA come from the germline V gene. This chain's CDR3 is CSDFETDQPQHS. The CDR3 DNA follows: TGCAGCGATTTCGAGACGGATCAGCCCCAGCATTCT.

The chain carries TRBV19 and TRBJ1-6; no reliable D call. V was pared by 3 bases and J by 8 bases, with 11 bases between. The CDR3 has 14 residues. CDR1 is LNHDA, CDR2 SQIVND, per germline (reference sequence). Here the CDR3 DNA reads TGTGCCAGTAGTATCCTTGACTGGGATTCACCCCTCCACTTT. Translating it yields CASSILDWDSPLHF.

This clonotype was picked up many times. The gene calls are TRBV9 and TRBJ2-5; 10 positions agree with TRBD1. V was pared by 2 bases and J by 5 bases, with 6 bases of the junction left unmatched. Germline CDR1 is SGDLS and CDR2 is YYNGEE. This CDR3 is 15 amino acids long. The CDR3 bases are TGTGCCAGCAGCGTCGGGACAGGGGAAGATGAGACCCAGTACTTC. It translates to CASSVGTGEDETQYF.

The V and J genes are TRBV25-1 and TRBJ2-5; 7 bases fit TRBD2. Germline CDR1 reads MGHDK; CDR2 reads SYGVNS. V was pared by 5 bases and J by 0 bases, with 12 bases of the junction left unmatched. This CDR3 is built from 17 residues. The CDR3 loop reads CASSSVASGINQETQYF. CDR3 in DNA: TGTGCCAGCAGTTCTGTGGCTAGCGGAATAAACCAAGAGACCCAGTACTTC.

This clonotype was seen more than once but under ten times. V gene TRBV7-2 combines with J gene TRBJ2-7, with 8 bases matching TRBD1. CDR1 SGHTA and CDR2 FQGNSA come from the germline V gene. V lost 1 base to trimming and J lost 5 bases; unmatched junction nucleotides: 4. This CDR3 spans 14 amino acids. CDR3 region: CASSLGTGSHEQYF. In nucleotides, the CDR3 is TGTGCCAGCAGCTTAGGGACAGGGTCCCACGAGCAGTACTTC.

V and J are TRBV10-3 and TRBJ2-5; 8 bases fit TRBD1. Germline V lookup: CDR1 ENHRY, CDR2 SYGVKD. V was clipped by 2 bases and J by 5 bases; unmatched bases: 10. The CDR3 sequence is 16 residues long. The CDR3 region is CAISESWQGASETQYF. Here the CDR3 DNA reads TGTGCCATCAGTGAGAGCTGGCAGGGGGCATCGGAGACCCAGTACTTC.

In the case of this clonotype: Given a much more abundant clone one base away, this may be a read error. V and J are TRBV10-3 and TRBJ2-5, with D possibly TRBD2 on 5 matching bases. The CDR3 length is 14 residues. Germline values: CDR1 ENHRY, CDR2 SYGVKD. CDR3 nucleotides: TGTGCCAGCAGTCCCCGAGCGGTAGACGAGACCCAGTACTTC. The encoded protein is CASSPRAVDETQYF.

CDR3 coding DNA: TGTGCCAGCCTCCGGGCGGGGGAAAAACTGTTTTTT. This codes for CASLRAGEKLFF. The rearrangement links TRBV7-9 to TRBJ1-4; D is undetermined. Per the germline V gene, CDR1 is SEHNR and CDR2 is FQNEAQ (reference sequence). The CDR3 runs 12 residues. Trimming took 8 bases from V and 8 from J, leaving 12 bases between them.

The V and J genes are TRBV9 and TRBJ2-2, with D uncertain. The V end lost 0 bases, the J end lost 1 base, and 7 bases lay between the germline ends. This CDR3 comprises 15 residues. Germline-derived CDR1 and CDR2 are SGDLS and YYNGEE. Here the CDR3 reads CASSVDTVNTGELFF. CDR3 nucleotides: TGTGCCAGCAGCGTAGATACAGTGAACACCGGGGAGCTGTTTTTT.

The rearrangement joins TRBV20-1 to TRBJ2-7; D is perhaps TRBD2 (6 bases). V was shortened by 3 bases and J by 6 bases, with 18 bases between the two germline ends. CDR1 and CDR2 from the germline V gene are DFQATT and SNEGSKA (reference sequence). The CDR3 is 14 amino acids. CDR3 coding DNA: TGCAGTGCTAGGCGCGGGGACCGAGGGTCCGAGCAGTACTTC. Its translation: CSARRGDRGSEQYF.

Comments on this clonotype: Just one base apart from a much larger clone, this may be a read error. V gene TRBV29-1 combines with J gene TRBJ1-1; D gene ambiguous. This CDR3 contains 13 residues. Trimming left V 4 bases short and J 6 bases short, with 15 bases between. The germline V gene has CDR1 SQVTM and CDR2 ANQGSEA. The CDR3, as DNA: TGCAGCGTTGTTGGTGGTCGGGGAGCTGAAGCTTTCTTT. It codes for CSVVGGRGAEAFF.

This chain uses TRBV2 with TRBJ2-2, with 7 positions matching TRBD1. The CDR3 has 17 amino acids. V lost 3 bases, J lost 1 base, and 8 bases stayed unmatched. Germline lookup yields CDR1 SNHLY and CDR2 FYNNEI. Written as DNA, the CDR3 is TGTGCCAGCAGTGACGGGACAGAGATCGTGAACACCGGGGAGCTGTTTTTT. Its protein is CASSDGTEIVNTGELFF.

This rearrangement joins TRBV24-1 to TRBJ2-7, with 12 nucleotides matching TRBD2. Trimming at V came to 5 bases and at J to 3 bases, leaving 13 bases not matched to a gene. This CDR3 spans 18 amino acids. CDR1 and CDR2 (germline): KGHDR, SFDVKD. The CDR3 DNA sequence: TGTGCCACCAGTGCTTCTTTCCTAGGACTAGCGGGACTCTACGAGCAGTACTTC. Translating it yields CATSASFLGLAGLYEQYF.

The CDR3 DNA reads as TGCAGCGTTGCAGGGTCAACTAATGAAAAACTGTTTTTT. Translation: CSVAGSTNEKLFF. The chain recombines TRBV29-1 with TRBJ1-4; D possibly corresponds to TRBD1 (5 bases). The CDR3 runs 13 residues. Trimming left V 4 bases short and J 0 bases short, with 6 bases between. From germline, CDR1 is SQVTM and CDR2 ANQGSEA.

This clonotype was seen a handful of times. This chain joins TRBV7-8 and TRBJ2-5; TRBD2 aligns across 7 bases. Germline V gene sequence: CDR1 SGHVS, CDR2 FQNEAQ. The CDR3 extends over 15 amino acids. V lost 1 base, J lost 4 bases, and 6 bases stayed unmatched. The CDR3 is CASSLGGGLSETQYF. As DNA, the CDR3 is TGTGCCAGCAGCTTAGGGGGAGGGCTCTCAGAGACCCAGTACTTC.

In regard to this clonotype: A read error may explain this, as a much larger clone is one base away. V usage is TRBV7-9 and J usage is TRBJ1-2, with a possible D match to TRBD1 (5 bases). The CDR3 covers 14 residues. The germline CDR1 and CDR2 sequences are SEHNR and FQNEAQ (reference sequence). Trimming pared 7 bases from V and 3 bases from J, leaving 15 bases between. Written as DNA, the CDR3 is TGTGCCAGCATCCAAGGAGGAGGGGACTATGGCTACACCTTC. Its protein product is CASIQGGGDYGYTF. Variable domain in full (rest from reference TRBV7-9 and TRBJ1-2): DTGVSQNPRHKITKRGQNVTFRCDPISEHNRLYWYRQTLGQGPEFLTYFQNEAQLEKSRLLSDRFSAERPKGSFSTLEIQRTEQGDSAMYLCASIQGGGDYGYTFGSGTRLTVV.

In its sample, this clonotype was seen many times. The chain carries TRBV2 and TRBJ1-5; D remains ambiguous. From germline, CDR1 is SNHLY and CDR2 FYNNEI. Trimming pared 7 bases from V and 4 bases from J, leaving 14 bases between. The CDR3 loop spans 14 amino acids. This CDR3 is CASTLYRGNQPQHF. CDR3 DNA sequence: TGTGCCAGCACCCTCTACAGAGGGAATCAGCCCCAGCATTTT.

V usage is TRBV6-6 and J usage is TRBJ1-2, with 7 nucleotides matching TRBD1. V lost 7 bases to trimming and J lost 4 bases; unmatched junction nucleotides: 6. The CDR3 extends over 13 amino acids. The germline V gene encodes CDR1 MNHNY and CDR2 SVGAGI (reference sequence). The CDR3: CASTEGAIYGYTF. CDR3 bases: TGTGCCAGCACCGAGGGGGCCATCTATGGCTACACCTTC.

This clonotype was seen at least ten times. The chain recombines TRBV7-9 with TRBJ2-2; no clear D gene. The CDR3 is made up of 13 amino acids. Trimming left V 5 bases short and J 3 bases short, with 7 bases between. Germline V gene data show CDR1 as SEHNR and CDR2 as FQNEAQ (reference sequence). The CDR3, as DNA: TGTGCCAGCAGCCTTGACTACACCGGGGAGCTGTTTTTT. Encoded protein: CASSLDYTGELFF.